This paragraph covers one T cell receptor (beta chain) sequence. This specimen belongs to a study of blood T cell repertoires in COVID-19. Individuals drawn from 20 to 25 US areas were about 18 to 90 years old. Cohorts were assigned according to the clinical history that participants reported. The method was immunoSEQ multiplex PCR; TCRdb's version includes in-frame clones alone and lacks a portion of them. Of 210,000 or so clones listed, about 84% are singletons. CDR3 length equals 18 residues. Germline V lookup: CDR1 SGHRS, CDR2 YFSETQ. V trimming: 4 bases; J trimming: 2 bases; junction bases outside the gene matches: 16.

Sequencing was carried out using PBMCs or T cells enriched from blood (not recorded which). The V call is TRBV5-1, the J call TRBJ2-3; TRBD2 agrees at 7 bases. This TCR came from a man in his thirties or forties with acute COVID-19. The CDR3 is CASSLEPVPSGFTDTQYF. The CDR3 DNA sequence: TGCGCCAGCAGCCTAGAACCCGTTCCTAGCGGATTCACAGATACGCAGTATTTT. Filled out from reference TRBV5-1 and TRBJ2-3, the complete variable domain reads KAGVTQTPRYLIKTRGQQVTLSCSPISGHRSVSWYQQTPGQGLQFLFEYFSETQRNKGNFPGRFSGRQFSNSRSEMNVSTLELGDSALYLCASSLEPVPSGFTDTQYFGPGTRLTVL.